These T cell receptor beta chains were read from a single sample in a study of blood T cell repertoires in COVID-19. The data were produced by immunoSEQ multiplex PCR, yet TCRdb's version contains in-frame clones alone and is incomplete. The table includes over 300,000 clones, about 82% detected once. The sequenced sample was peripheral blood. The origin of the receptors is a woman between 45 and 65 years old with acute or convalescent COVID-19. CDR3s include the opening cysteine and the closing phenylalanine or tryptophan. Each record gives: V gene, clone size, D gene, J gene, CDR3 DNA, CDR3 protein. A D gene is named only where the DNA matches it firmly. Clone size is shown for a subset of rows, as once, few, many or a class of expanded clone.

V: TRBV5-4
size: .
D: .
J: TRBJ2-5
DNA: TGTGCCAGCAGCTTGGACTTGCAAGAGACCCAGTACTTC
CDR3: CASSLDLQETQYF

V: TRBV9
size: .
D: TRBD1
J: TRBJ1-6
DNA: TGTGCCAGCAGCGACCCGAGACAGGGGGTCTATAATTCACCCCTCCACTTT
CDR3: CASSDPRQGVYNSPLHF

V: TRBV3-1/TRBV3-2
size: .
D: .
J: TRBJ2-3
DNA: TGTGCCAGCAGCCAAGATCTTGGAACAGGGGGGGAAGATACGCAGTATTTT
CDR3: CASSQDLGTGGEDTQYF

V: TRBV28
size: .
D: .
J: TRBJ1-1
DNA: TGTGCCAGCAGTCTGGTAGCGAACACTGAAGCTTTCTTT
CDR3: CASSLVANTEAFF

V: TRBV14
size: .
D: .
J: TRBJ2-5
DNA: TGTGCCAGCAGCCAAGATCTAGTGCGCGGAGAGACCCAGTACTTC
CDR3: CASSQDLVRGETQYF

V: TRBV18
size: .
D: .
J: TRBJ2-1
DNA: TGTGCCAGCTCTACCTGGACAGATCTACAGTTCTTC
CDR3: CASSTWTDLQFF

V: TRBV27
size: .
D: TRBD2
J: TRBJ2-7
DNA: TGTGCCAGCAGTTCCCAGGGACTAGCGGGAGATTACGAGCAGTACTTC
CDR3: CASSSQGLAGDYEQYF

V: TRBV4-1
size: .
D: TRBD2
J: TRBJ2-3
DNA: TGCGCCAGCAGCCCGGGACTAGCGGACACAGATACGCAGTATTTT
CDR3: CASSPGLADTDTQYF

V: TRBV7-7
size: .
D: .
J: TRBJ2-5
DNA: TGTGCTAGCAGCCGAGGGGGTCGGGAGACCCAGTACTTC
CDR3: CASSRGGRETQYF

V: TRBV23-1
size: .
D: TRBD1
J: TRBJ1-6
DNA: TGCGCCAGCAGGACAGGGACGTGGGCGGTCGAGTGCAATTCACCCCTCCACTTT
CDR3: CASRTGTWAVECNSPLHF

V: TRBV9
size: .
D: TRBD2
J: TRBJ2-1
DNA: TGTGCCAGCAGCGTAGTGGGTCTAGCGGGATGGGAATACAATGAGCAGTTCTTC
CDR3: CASSVVGLAGWEYNEQFF

V: TRBV6-5
size: once
D: .
J: TRBJ2-1
DNA: TGTGCCAGCAGTTTAGCGAGCTCCTACAATGAGCAGTTCTTC
CDR3: CASSLASSYNEQFF

V: TRBV28
size: .
D: TRBD2
J: TRBJ2-1
DNA: TGTGCCAGCAGTTTGGGCGGGAGCAATGAGCAGTTCTTC
CDR3: CASSLGGSNEQFF

V: TRBV19
size: once
D: TRBD2
J: TRBJ2-7
DNA: TGTGCCAGTAGCCAGTTGGGACTACGGGGGTACGAGCAGTACTTC
CDR3: CASSQLGLRGYEQYF

V: TRBV7-9
size: .
D: .
J: TRBJ1-2
DNA: TGTGCCAGCAGCTTAGGAGGGGGAGGGGACTATGGCTACACCTTC
CDR3: CASSLGGGGDYGYTF

V: TRBV20-1
size: .
D: TRBD2
J: TRBJ2-2
DNA: TGCAGTGCTAGTTACGCTAGCGGGAGGGCCGGTCTTACCGGGGAGCTGTTTTTT
CDR3: CSASYASGRAGLTGELFF

V: TRBV18
size: .
D: TRBD2
J: TRBJ2-7
DNA: TGTGCCAGCTCACCGTCCGCGGGAGGGCCCTCCTACGAGCAGTACTTC
CDR3: CASSPSAGGPSYEQYF

V: TRBV5-1
size: .
D: .
J: TRBJ2-3
DNA: TGCGCCAGCAGCTTGGCCGGTCAGGGTGGCGCAGATACGCAGTATTTT
CDR3: CASSLAGQGGADTQYF

V: TRBV18
size: .
D: .
J: TRBJ2-1
DNA: TGTGCCAGCTCACTCTTGGAGAATGAGCAGTTCTTC
CDR3: CASSLLENEQFF

V: TRBV19
size: .
D: TRBD1
J: TRBJ1-5
DNA: TGTGCCAGCCAGGGACAGGGAGATGGTCGCAATCAGCCCCAGCATTTT
CDR3: CASQGQGDGRNQPQHF

V: TRBV5-1
size: .
D: TRBD1
J: TRBJ2-7
DNA: TGCGCCAGCAGCTTACGGACAGGGGGCGTTTACGAGCAGTACTTC
CDR3: CASSLRTGGVYEQYF

V: TRBV19
size: .
D: TRBD1
J: TRBJ1-1
DNA: TGTGCCAGTAGCAAAATGAGGGGGCGAGGGAACACTGAAGCTTTCTTT
CDR3: CASSKMRGRGNTEAFF

V: TRBV24-1
size: few
D: .
J: TRBJ2-1
DNA: TGTGCCACCAGTGATTTGAGCGGTAGCTCCTACAATGAGCAGTTCTTC
CDR3: CATSDLSGSSYNEQFF

V: TRBV5-1
size: .
D: TRBD2
J: TRBJ2-1
DNA: TGCGCCAGCAGCTTGATTCGCCTAGCGGAGGGCAATGAGCAGTTCTTC
CDR3: CASSLIRLAEGNEQFF

V: TRBV18
size: .
D: .
J: TRBJ1-3
DNA: TGTGCCAGCTCACCAGTTGGGAGCCAAGGAAACACCATATATTTT
CDR3: CASSPVGSQGNTIYF

V: TRBV7-9
size: .
D: .
J: TRBJ1-6
DNA: TGTGCCAGCAGCTTGGGGGGGGCTGGGTCACCCCTCCACTTT
CDR3: CASSLGGAGSPLHF

V: TRBV7-6
size: .
D: TRBD2
J: TRBJ2-3
DNA: TGTGCCAGCAGCTTAGCTGGGCTAGCGGGACGTAGCACAGATACGCAGTATTTT
CDR3: CASSLAGLAGRSTDTQYF

V: TRBV29-1
size: .
D: TRBD1
J: TRBJ2-7
DNA: TGCAGCGTTTTCGACAGGGCCTACGAGCAGTACTTC
CDR3: CSVFDRAYEQYF

V: TRBV29-1
size: .
D: .
J: TRBJ2-1
DNA: TGCAGCGCCCAGGGAAGCCATGAGCAGTTCTTC
CDR3: CSAQGSHEQFF

V: TRBV3-1/TRBV3-2
size: .
D: .
J: TRBJ2-7
DNA: TGTGCCAGCAGCCAAGGCCTTAGCTACGAGCAGTACTTC
CDR3: CASSQGLSYEQYF

V: TRBV19
size: .
D: .
J: TRBJ2-2
DNA: TGTGCCAGTAGTATATTCGCAGGTAACACCGGGGAGCTGTTTTTT
CDR3: CASSIFAGNTGELFF

V: TRBV7-9
size: once
D: TRBD2
J: TRBJ2-7
DNA: TGTGCCAGCAGCGAACTAGCGGGGCCGGTTATCGAGCAGTACTTC
CDR3: CASSELAGPVIEQYF

V: TRBV28
size: .
D: TRBD1
J: TRBJ1-4
DNA: TGTGCCAGCAGTCGCACAGGGGCTACTAATGAAAAACTGTTTTTT
CDR3: CASSRTGATNEKLFF

V: TRBV3-1/TRBV3-2
size: .
D: .
J: TRBJ1-1
DNA: TGTGCCAGCAGCCGATACAGCAGGACTGAAGCTTTCTTT
CDR3: CASSRYSRTEAFF

V: TRBV9
size: .
D: .
J: TRBJ1-3
DNA: TGTGCCAGCAGCCCGCGACCCGGGTCAGGGTCTGGAAACACCATATATTTT
CDR3: CASSPRPGSGSGNTIYF

V: TRBV28
size: .
D: TRBD1
J: TRBJ1-4
DNA: TGTGCCAGCACCCGGGTTAGTTATAGCGACAGGGGCGAAAAACTGTTTTTT
CDR3: CASTRVSYSDRGEKLFF

V: TRBV4-2
size: .
D: .
J: TRBJ1-4
DNA: TGTGCCAGCAGCCAAGGACGGGTAACTAATGAAAAACTGTTTTTT
CDR3: CASSQGRVTNEKLFF

V: TRBV6-1
size: once
D: .
J: TRBJ1-3
DNA: TGTGCCAGCAGTGACCTAGGGGCGGCCTACTCTGGAAACACCATATATTTT
CDR3: CASSDLGAAYSGNTIYF

V: TRBV11-2
size: .
D: .
J: TRBJ2-7
DNA: TGTGCCAGCAGCCGTCTCTCCAGCGGCTACGAGCAGTACTTC
CDR3: CASSRLSSGYEQYF

V: TRBV6-5
size: .
D: .
J: TRBJ2-5
DNA: TGTGCCAGCTTCTCGACTGACGGGTACCAAGAGACCCAGTACTTC
CDR3: CASFSTDGYQETQYF

V: TRBV4-1
size: .
D: TRBD1
J: TRBJ2-7
DNA: TGCGCCAGCAGCCAAGGACAGGGTGACTACGAGCAGTACTTC
CDR3: CASSQGQGDYEQYF

V: TRBV24-1
size: .
D: .
J: TRBJ2-6
DNA: TGTGCCACCAGTGATTACAGGAACTCTGGGGCCAACGTCCTGACTTTC
CDR3: CATSDYRNSGANVLTF

V: TRBV12-5
size: .
D: TRBD2
J: TRBJ2-3
DNA: TGTGCTAGTGGTTCAGGACTAGCTGGGCACACAGATACGCAGTATTTT
CDR3: CASGSGLAGHTDTQYF

V: TRBV7-2
size: .
D: .
J: TRBJ2-3
DNA: TGTGCCAGCAGCTCCCAGATAGCGGTACTTAGCACAGATACGCAGTATTTT
CDR3: CASSSQIAVLSTDTQYF

V: TRBV7-9
size: .
D: TRBD1
J: TRBJ2-7
DNA: TGTGCCAGCAGCGTGACCGGGACAGGGCGCTACGAGCAGTACTTC
CDR3: CASSVTGTGRYEQYF

V: TRBV7-6
size: .
D: TRBD2
J: TRBJ2-2
DNA: TGTGCCAGCAGCGGAACCGGGACTAGCGTCGGGGAGCTGTTTTTT
CDR3: CASSGTGTSVGELFF

V: TRBV27
size: .
D: TRBD2
J: TRBJ2-7
DNA: TGTGCCAGCAGTTTAAATTTCCATCGACTAGCGGAAGCCTCCTACGAGCAGTACTTC
CDR3: CASSLNFHRLAEASYEQYF